This T cell receptor beta chain originates from a study of CD8 T cells in ankylosing spondylitis (dated by TCRdb to the late 2010s). Some background on the complete study: T cell receptor beta repertoires were profiled in healthy donors and ankylosing spondylitis patients so that disease-linked TCR variants could be found. Peripheral blood was sampled, and synovial fluid was additionally collected from ankylosing spondylitis patients. In total, the full study cohort was made up of some 110 healthy donors and 20 to 25 ankylosing spondylitis patients. Broad study findings and their caveats: A TCR beta motif of several highly homologous amino acid variants appeared characteristic of blood from ankylosing spondylitis patients. In peripheral blood, the disease-linked clones were found at relatively low frequencies and had a CD8+ phenotype. The disease-linked clones were reported to be significantly enriched in matched synovial fluid samples from ankylosing spondylitis patients. Some motif variants had previously been reported in the synovial fluid and blood of reactive arthritis patients, which suggests shared mechanisms of disease initiation.

Turning to this clonotype: Its specific antigen is unknown. Base quality data are lacking; no much larger clone is found one base away.

Sequences LNHNV (CDR1) and YYDKDF (CDR2) are obtained from the germline V gene (reference sequence). Its CDR3 holds 16 amino acids, cysteine through phenylalanine. Only CDR3 DNA is held: 48 bases, read in frame from base 1. V is trimmed back by 0 bases and J by 4 bases, and the junction contains 7 bases that no gene match accounts for. The sample was run on an Illumina HiSeq 2500. Quantitative 5'-RACE with molecular barcodes was the method used to prepare the TCR beta libraries. The authors' analysis ran thus. A new computational method based on a probabilistic model of VDJ rearrangement was used to identify disease-linked TCR variants. The public reads were reprocessed in TCRdb via fastp at Q25 and MiXCR, keeping in-frame beta chains. Rows with one shared CDR3 protein collapse into an entry with the most common genes and DNA. These V and J calls rely on TCRdb rather than the paper's analysis. This sample is represented by just under 550,000 distinct CDR3 sequences; roughly 13% of them were singletons. The ten top clones hold nearly 7% of the sample.

This receptor was obtained from a male donor with ankylosing spondylitis. The sample consisted of blood, either unsorted or a sorted T cell fraction (not recorded which). The chain links TRBV15 with TRBJ2-3, with TRBD1 matching 7 junction bases. CDR3 region: CATSRDVGQAADTQYF. Read as DNA, the sequence is TGTGCCACCAGCAGAGATGTCGGACAGGCGGCAGATACGCAGTATTTT.